This TCR beta chain was recovered during a study of blood T cells in healthy people across ages (dated by TCRdb to between 2015 and 2016). Context from the whole study: In model experiments, template switching captured about one uniquely barcoded TCR beta cDNA molecule for every two T cells. Using deep sequencing normalized with unique cDNA molecular identifiers, the study measured how TCR beta repertoire diversity changes with age. The donors were divided into four age groups: young (average around 16 years), middle-aged (approximately 42), aged (approximately 62) and long-lived (about 84). To avoid experimental bias, donors of different ages were distributed randomly across sequencing lanes. Two additional independent replicas of 1 million unique cDNA reads from the same blood draw were analyzed for two donors (one aged 18 to 30 and one aged 80 or older). Study-level results and caveats: Observed TCR beta diversity per million T cells fell roughly linearly with age, and a significant reduction was already apparent by age about 38. Because profiling used bulk unsorted PBMCs, naive and antigen-experienced compartments could not be compared conclusively. Estimates of total diversity from one million sequenced T cells were regarded as lower bounds and underestimates. Donor CMV infection status was unknown, potentially confounding age-related changes in expanded clonotypes. A strong correlation was found between observed TCR beta diversity and the percentage of naive T cells measured by flow cytometry. Compared with the aged group, more naive CD4+ T cells, fewer expanded clones and increased TCR diversity were shown by the long-lived group, suggesting age selection.

The donors were some 36 Caucasian individuals from Russia, aged roughly 6 to 90 years, who were systemically healthy. Each donor gave about 9.7 milliliters of peripheral blood, drawn into EDTA-treated Vacutainer tubes. Ficoll-Paque density-gradient centrifugation was used to isolate PBMCs, with at least 6.5 million per sample. Total RNA was extracted from PBMCs with Trizol reagent, with at least 5.5 micrograms obtained per sample. For every donor, flow cytometry on a PBMC aliquot measured the percentage of naive CD45RAhigh/CD27high T cells. Library preparation was by 5' RACE. Sequenced on an Illumina HiSeq 2500. A second PCR of about 7 to 12 cycles was performed with a sample-barcoded 5' primer and a J-beta primer mix. A template-switch 5' adaptor carrying 12 random nucleotides introduced a unique molecular identifier onto each TCR beta cDNA molecule. Each sample yielded at least 3 million CDR3-containing paired-end reads. The Mint cDNA synthesis kit, primed by a TRBC-specific oligonucleotide, was used to synthesize first-strand cDNA from all RNA. Following uracil-DNA glycosylase treatment, all cDNA underwent a first 18-cycle PCR with the universal primers M1SS and BC2_uni_R. The study's own analysis went as follows. For normalization, 1 million high-quality reads, each with a distinct molecular identifier, were randomly selected from each sample. Reads sharing molecular identifiers were discarded rather than binned into consensus sequences. MiTCR, with a Q25 quality threshold and the strictest error-elimination algorithm, was used for CDR3 identification, clonotype clustering and error correction. Lower-bound total TCR beta diversity was estimated with a nonparametric unseen species model using Euler transformation. TCRdb cleaned the public reads at Q25 with fastp, built clones with MiXCR and kept in-frame beta chains. Records with the same CDR3 protein are collapsed into one entry carrying the most frequent genes and DNA. The V and J calls and clone size are TCRdb's, not the authors'. The sample records roughly 800,000 distinct CDR3 sequences, under 40% of which are singletons. The ten largest clones capture around 13% of the sample.

The junction carries 13 bases between V and J, which are trimmed by 3 bases and 10 bases respectively. Including the terminal cysteine and phenylalanine, the CDR3 comprises 14 residues. Only the CDR3 portion is preserved as DNA: 42 bases, with reading frame beginning at the first base. Regarding this clonotype: Its target antigen remains unknown. There are no base qualities to consult, and no much larger clone falls within one base.

Sequencing used blood. The rearrangement combines TRBV12-3 or TRBV12-4 with TRBJ1-6; perhaps TRBD1 is the D gene, with 5 bases matching. This sequence was found in a man aged 18 to 30 in good health. Here is the DNA: TGTGCCAGCAGTTTTGATGGGGCGGACTCACCCCTCCACTTT. It encodes CASSFDGADSPLHF.